A selection of T cell receptor beta chains follows, all from one sample in a study of control samples from healthy donors and cancer patients. The table came from immunoSEQ multiplex PCR; TCRdb's copy has only in-frame clones and leaves some out. The sample yields about 110,000 clones, roughly 92% seen once. Sequencing input: blood. These receptors came from a woman in her late teens or twenties in good health. The CDR3 runs from the conserved cysteine through the conserved F or W. The order of the fields is J gene, D gene, V gene, clone size, CDR3 DNA, CDR3 protein. A D gene is named only where the DNA matches it firmly. Size is stated for part of the rows, as once, few or many counts, or as a class when the clone is expanded.

>TRBJ2-5|NA|TRBV5-6|NA
TGTGCCAGCAGCCGCCCGCCACTCATTACAGAAGAGACCCAGTACTTC
CASSRPPLITEETQYF
>TRBJ2-7|TRBD2|TRBV28|NA
TGTGCCAGCAGTTTATTGGGGACTACGAGGGAGCAGTACTTC
CASSLLGTTREQYF
>TRBJ2-1|TRBD2|TRBV7-3|NA
TGTGCCAGCAGCTCTCCGGGGGGGCCCTACAATGAGCAGTTCTTC
CASSSPGGPYNEQFF
>TRBJ2-1|NA|TRBV11-2|few
TGTGCCAGCAGCTTAATATGGGGCAATGAGCAGTTCTTC
CASSLIWGNEQFF
>TRBJ2-1|TRBD2|TRBV7-2|NA
TGTGCCAGCAGCGGTGGGACTAGCGGGGGGGCCCTTTACAATGAGCAGTTCTTC
CASSGGTSGGALYNEQFF
>TRBJ1-1|NA|TRBV19|NA
TGTGCCAGTAAACGGGCCCCGAACACTGAAGCTTTCTTT
CASKRAPNTEAFF
>TRBJ2-2|NA|TRBV28|NA
TGTGCCAGCAGAACACAGAACACCGGGGAGCTGTTTTTT
CASRTQNTGELFF
>TRBJ2-6|NA|TRBV7-3|NA
TGTGCCAGCAGCTTAACGGGGTACGCTGGGGCCAACGTCCTGACCTTC
CASSLTGYAGANVLTF
>TRBJ2-1|TRBD2|TRBV28|NA
TGTGCCAGCAGTTTATATCTAGCGGACTACAATGAGCAGTTCTTC
CASSLYLADYNEQFF
>TRBJ1-1|TRBD1|TRBV6-1|NA
TGTGCCAGCAGTGAACTGAGACAGGGGGGTCCGGCTTTCTTT
CASSELRQGGPAFF
>TRBJ2-7|NA|TRBV9|NA
TGTGCCAGCAGCCTACCACAGGGAATGGTTGCGGGAGTTGGTTACGAGCAGTACTTC
CASSLPQGMVAGVGYEQYF
>TRBJ1-1|NA|TRBV30|NA
TGTGCCTGTCAGGGTCTCACTGAAGCTTTCTTT
CACQGLTEAFF
>TRBJ1-2|TRBD1|TRBV28|NA
TGTGCCAGCAATAACAGGGGGGGGAACTATGGCTACACCTTC
CASNNRGGNYGYTF
>TRBJ2-1|TRBD1|TRBV27|NA
TGTGCCAGCGCCAACCGCCCCGGGACAGGGGTACGGAATGAGCAGTTCTTC
CASANRPGTGVRNEQFF
>TRBJ2-1|TRBD2|TRBV24-1|NA
TGTGCCACCAGTGATTCGTATGGACTAGGCGACAATGAGCAGTTCTTC
CATSDSYGLGDNEQFF
>TRBJ2-7|NA|TRBV28|NA
TGTGCCAGCAGTTTACAGGGAGGTCCGCGGGAGCAGTACTTC
CASSLQGGPREQYF
>TRBJ2-1|TRBD2|TRBV18|NA
TGTGCCAGCTCACCGAGAAGACTAGCCGCTCGCTCCTACAATGAGCAGTTCTTC
CASSPRRLAARSYNEQFF
>TRBJ2-2|NA|TRBV4-2|NA
TGTGCCAGCAGCCAGGACGGCCCCTCCGGGAGCGGGGAGCTGTTTTTT
CASSQDGPSGSGELFF
>TRBJ2-7|NA|TRBV6-5|once
TGTGCCAGCAAGGGATACTCCTCCTACGAGCAGTACTTC
CASKGYSSYEQYF
>TRBJ2-7|TRBD1|TRBV27|NA
TGTGCCAGCGGCCGGGACAGGACCTACGAGCAGTACTTC
CASGRDRTYEQYF
>TRBJ2-7|TRBD1|TRBV7-2|NA
TGTGCCAGCAGCTCTCACAGGGGGCGCAAAAACTTC
CASSSHRGRKNF
>TRBJ2-5|TRBD2|TRBV25-1|NA
TGTGCCAGCAGTGATTTGGGGACTAGGTACCAAGAGACCCAGTACTTC
CASSDLGTRYQETQYF
>TRBJ2-7|TRBD2|TRBV3-1/TRBV3-2|NA
TGTGCCAGCAGCGCCGGGACTAGCGGGAGCTACGAGCAGTACTTC
CASSAGTSGSYEQYF
>TRBJ1-5|TRBD1|TRBV7-2|once
TGTGCCAGCAGCTTAGGTGCCGGGACAGCCTATGATCAGCCCCAGCATTTT
CASSLGAGTAYDQPQHF
>TRBJ2-3|NA|TRBV7-8|NA
TGTGCCAGCAGCTTCGGGACCGGGGGAGGCACAGATACGCAGTATTTT
CASSFGTGGGTDTQYF
>TRBJ1-2|TRBD1|TRBV24-1|NA
TGTGCCACCAGGGGGACAGGGGGCAATGGCTACACCTTC
CATRGTGGNGYTF
>TRBJ1-1|NA|TRBV9|NA
TGTGCCAGCAGCCTCGAGGGAGGGGCGAACACTGAAGCTTTCTTT
CASSLEGGANTEAFF
>TRBJ2-3|TRBD1|TRBV25-1|NA
TGTGCCAGCGACCCAGGGACAGGCCTAACGGGGGCAGATACGCAGTATTTT
CASDPGTGLTGADTQYF
>TRBJ2-7|TRBD1|TRBV28|once
TGTGCCAGCAGGCGAGCAGGGGGCGTCGTTACCTACGAGCAGTACTTC
CASRRAGGVVTYEQYF
>TRBJ2-1|TRBD1|TRBV11-3|NA
TGTGCCAGCAGTCCCGGGACAGGACACGGTGAGCAGTTCTTC
CASSPGTGHGEQFF
>TRBJ1-1|NA|TRBV4-3|NA
TGCGCCAGCAGCCAAGGGGAGGGCTACACTGAAGCTTTCTTT
CASSQGEGYTEAFF
>TRBJ2-1|NA|TRBV5-1|NA
TGCGCCAGCAGCTTGGACAGAACAACGTACAATGAGCAGTTCTTC
CASSLDRTTYNEQFF
>TRBJ2-3|NA|TRBV30|NA
TGTGCCTGCCGCGGGGAGGAAGGCTCGGCAGATACGCAGTATTTT
CACRGEEGSADTQYF
>TRBJ2-1|NA|TRBV27|NA
TGTGCCAGCAGTTTTTCCCGAAGCTCCTACAATGAGCAGTTCTTC
CASSFSRSSYNEQFF
>TRBJ1-2|TRBD1|TRBV28|NA
TGTGCCAGCAGTCCCTCATCAGGGGGAAACTATGGCTACACCTTC
CASSPSSGGNYGYTF
>TRBJ2-7|NA|TRBV6-2/TRBV6-3|NA
TGTGCCAGCAGTGTTCAGTACGAGCAGTACTTC
CASSVQYEQYF
>TRBJ1-4|NA|TRBV9|NA
TGTGCCAGCAGCGTAGATGGGGGGGTAGATGAAAAACTGTTTTTT
CASSVDGGVDEKLFF
>TRBJ1-6|NA|TRBV7-7|NA
TGTGCTAGCATCCCGAGTCGGGTTTCTGGGAATTCACCCCTCCACTTT
CASIPSRVSGNSPLHF
>TRBJ1-2|TRBD1|TRBV7-2|NA
TGTGCCAGCAGCTTAAACTCGGGACAGCCGCTTTATGGCTACACCTTC
CASSLNSGQPLYGYTF
>TRBJ1-2|NA|TRBV7-2|NA
TGTGCCAGCAGCTTAGGGGGGACTCCGATAGGTGGCTACACCTTC
CASSLGGTPIGGYTF
>TRBJ2-7|NA|TRBV3-1/TRBV3-2|NA
TGTGCCAGCAGCCAAGATGGCTCCTACGAGCAGTACTTC
CASSQDGSYEQYF
>TRBJ1-2|NA|TRBV28|NA
TGTGCCACCGGAAGAGGACGTAAAAACGGGGATGGCTACACCTTC
CATGRGRKNGDGYTF
>TRBJ2-5|TRBD2|TRBV13|NA
TGTGCCAGCAGCCCCCCGGGACTAGCGGGGGGGCATGAGACCCAGTACTTC
CASSPPGLAGGHETQYF
>TRBJ2-4|TRBD1|TRBV19|NA
TGTGCCAGTAGTACCGGGCCAGGGGGCTCCAAAAACATTCAGTACTTC
CASSTGPGGSKNIQYF
>TRBJ2-7|TRBD1|TRBV7-2|NA
TGTGCCAGCAGCTCCGGACAGGTCTACGAGCAGTACTTC
CASSSGQVYEQYF
>TRBJ2-7|NA|TRBV2|NA
TGTGCCAGCATGGGGAATAATGACTACGAGCAGTACTTC
CASMGNNDYEQYF
>TRBJ1-1|NA|TRBV30|NA
TGTGCCTGGTTGAGGGTCGTCGCTAGTGAAGCTTTCTTT
CAWLRVVASEAFF
>TRBJ1-4|NA|TRBV5-1|NA
TGCGCCAGCAGCTTGGAGGGGACAACGAATGAAAAACTGTTTTTT
CASSLEGTTNEKLFF
>TRBJ2-7|NA|TRBV30|NA
TGTGCCTGGAGCCTGGGTGTCTACGAGCAGTACTTC
CAWSLGVYEQYF
>TRBJ2-2|NA|TRBV7-8|few
TGTGCCAGCAGCCCAACCCGTCACTTAGCTTATCCAGCGGGGAACACCGGGGAGCTGTTTTTT
CASSPTRHLAYPAGNTGELFF